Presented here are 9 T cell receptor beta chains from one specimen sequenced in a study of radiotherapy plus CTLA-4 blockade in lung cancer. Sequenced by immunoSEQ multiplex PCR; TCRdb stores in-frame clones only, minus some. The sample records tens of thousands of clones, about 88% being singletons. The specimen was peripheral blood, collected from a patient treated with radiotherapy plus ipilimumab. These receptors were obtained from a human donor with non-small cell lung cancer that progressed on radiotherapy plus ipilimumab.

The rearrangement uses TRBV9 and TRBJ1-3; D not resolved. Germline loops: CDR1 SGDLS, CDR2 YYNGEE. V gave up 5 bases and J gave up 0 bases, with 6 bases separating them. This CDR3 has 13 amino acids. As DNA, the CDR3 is TGTGCCAGCAGTCGGTCCTCTGGAAACACCATATATTTT. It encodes CASSRSSGNTIYF.

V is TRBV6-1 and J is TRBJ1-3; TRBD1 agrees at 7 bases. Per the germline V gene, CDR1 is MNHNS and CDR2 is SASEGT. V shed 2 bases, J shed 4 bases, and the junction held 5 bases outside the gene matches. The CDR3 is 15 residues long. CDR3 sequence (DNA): TGTGCCAGCAGTGAAACGACAGGGTCCGGAAACACCATATATTTT. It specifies CASSETTGSGNTIYF.

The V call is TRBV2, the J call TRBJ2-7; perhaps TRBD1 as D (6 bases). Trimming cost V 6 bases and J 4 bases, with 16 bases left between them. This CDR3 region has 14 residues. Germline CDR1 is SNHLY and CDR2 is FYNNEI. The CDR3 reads CASRIRGYDYEQYF. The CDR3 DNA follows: TGTGCCAGCAGAATCAGGGGTTATGATTACGAGCAGTACTTC.

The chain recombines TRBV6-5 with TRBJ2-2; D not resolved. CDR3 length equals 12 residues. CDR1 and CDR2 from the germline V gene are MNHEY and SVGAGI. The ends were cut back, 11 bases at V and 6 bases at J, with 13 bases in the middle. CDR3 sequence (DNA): TGTGCCCTGGGGATACCGTCCGGGGAGCTGTTTTTT. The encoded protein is CALGIPSGELFF.

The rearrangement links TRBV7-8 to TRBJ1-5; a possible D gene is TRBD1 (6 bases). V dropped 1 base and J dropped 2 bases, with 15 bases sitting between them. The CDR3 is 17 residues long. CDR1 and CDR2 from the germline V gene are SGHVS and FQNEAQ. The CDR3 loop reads CASSLDGGQAGNQPQHF. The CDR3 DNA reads TGTGCCAGCAGCTTAGATGGGGGGCAGGCGGGCAATCAGCCCCAGCATTTT.

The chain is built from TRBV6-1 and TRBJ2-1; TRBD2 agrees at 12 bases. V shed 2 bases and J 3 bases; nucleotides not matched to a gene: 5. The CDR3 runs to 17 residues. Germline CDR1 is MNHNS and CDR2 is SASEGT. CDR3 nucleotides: TGTGCCAGCAGTGAAAGGACTAGCGGGGCCAGCTACAATGAGCAGTTCTTC. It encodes CASSERTSGASYNEQFF.

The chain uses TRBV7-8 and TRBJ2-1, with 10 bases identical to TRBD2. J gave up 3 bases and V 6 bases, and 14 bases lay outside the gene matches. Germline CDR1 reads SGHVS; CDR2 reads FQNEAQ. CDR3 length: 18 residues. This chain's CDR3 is CASSRAISGGLLYNEQFF. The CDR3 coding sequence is TGTGCCAGCAGTCGTGCGATTAGCGGGGGGCTTCTCTACAATGAGCAGTTCTTC.

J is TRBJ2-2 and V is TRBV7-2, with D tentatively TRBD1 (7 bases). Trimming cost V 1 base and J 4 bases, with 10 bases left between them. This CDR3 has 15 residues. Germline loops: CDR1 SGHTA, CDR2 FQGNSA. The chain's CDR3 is CASSLVRGATGELFF. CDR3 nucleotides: TGTGCCAGCAGCTTAGTCAGGGGGGCCACCGGGGAGCTGTTTTTT.

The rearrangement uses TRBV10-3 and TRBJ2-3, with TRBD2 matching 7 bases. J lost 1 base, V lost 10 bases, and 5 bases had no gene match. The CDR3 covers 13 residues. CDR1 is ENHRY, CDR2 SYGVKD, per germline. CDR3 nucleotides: TGTGCCACCCGACTAGCAGGCACAGATACGCAGTATTTT. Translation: CATRLAGTDTQYF.